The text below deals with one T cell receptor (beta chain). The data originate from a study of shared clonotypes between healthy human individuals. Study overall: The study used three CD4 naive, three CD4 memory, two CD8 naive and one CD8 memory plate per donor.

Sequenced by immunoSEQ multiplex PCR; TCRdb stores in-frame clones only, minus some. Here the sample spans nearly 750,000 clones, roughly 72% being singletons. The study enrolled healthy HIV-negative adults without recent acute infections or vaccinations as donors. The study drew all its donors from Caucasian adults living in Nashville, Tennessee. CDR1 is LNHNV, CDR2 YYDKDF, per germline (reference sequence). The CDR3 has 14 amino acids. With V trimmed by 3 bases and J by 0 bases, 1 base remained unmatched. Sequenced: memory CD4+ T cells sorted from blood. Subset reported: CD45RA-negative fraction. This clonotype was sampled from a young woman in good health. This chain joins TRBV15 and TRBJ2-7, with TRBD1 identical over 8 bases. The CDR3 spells CATSSGQGSYEQYF. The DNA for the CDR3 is TGTGCCACCAGCAGTGGACAGGGCTCCTACGAGCAGTACTTC.